The clone carrying this T cell receptor (beta chain) has ten or more counts. The target antigen is unknown. One entry per CDR3 protein, called by TCRdb with MiXCR from the reads. Found here are approximately 76,000 distinct CDR3 sequences, 3.5% to 4.5% of them singletons; the top ten hold 3.5% to 6%. The data are from a study of T cell repertoires in cytomegalovirus infection. Study in general: Based on public TCR beta signatures, there were indications of CMV infection and of a matching HLA type. Findings and limits, study-wide: The ex vivo response was dominated by HLA-C-restricted CMV-specific TCR beta clonotypes. Summed public TCR beta family frequency identified CMV carriers bearing the relevant HLA.

J lost 8 bases, V lost 4 bases, and 6 bases had no gene match. Germline CDR1 is SGHRS and CDR2 is YFSETQ. The CDR3 runs to 14 residues. The rearrangement joins TRBV5-1 to TRBJ1-6, with 7 bases aligning to TRBD1. The clonotype was recovered from a human donor in good health (CMV status not recorded). Some clones in this sample may be carry-over from other donors' samples. The specimen sequenced was PBMCs. The CDR3 sequence is CASSRDRPDSPLHF. Written as DNA, the CDR3 is TGCGCCAGCAGCCGGGACAGACCAGATTCACCCCTCCACTTT. The whole variable domain, remainder taken from reference TRBV5-1 and TRBJ1-6, is KAGVTQTPRYLIKTRGQQVTLSCSPISGHRSVSWYQQTPGQGLQFLFEYFSETQRNKGNFPGRFSGRQFSNSRSEMNVSTLELGDSALYLCASSRDRPDSPLHFGNGTRLTVT.